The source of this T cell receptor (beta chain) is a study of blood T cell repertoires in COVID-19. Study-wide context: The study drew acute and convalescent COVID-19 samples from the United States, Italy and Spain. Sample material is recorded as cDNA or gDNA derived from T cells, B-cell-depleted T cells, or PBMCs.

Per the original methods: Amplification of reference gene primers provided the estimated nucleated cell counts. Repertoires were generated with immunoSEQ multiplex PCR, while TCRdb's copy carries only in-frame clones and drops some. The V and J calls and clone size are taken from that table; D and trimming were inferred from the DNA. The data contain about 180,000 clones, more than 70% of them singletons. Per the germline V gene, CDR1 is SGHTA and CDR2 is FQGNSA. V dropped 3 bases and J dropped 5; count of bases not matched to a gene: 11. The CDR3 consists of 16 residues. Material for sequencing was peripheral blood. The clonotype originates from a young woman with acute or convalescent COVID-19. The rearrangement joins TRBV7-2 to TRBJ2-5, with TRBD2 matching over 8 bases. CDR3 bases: TGTGCCAGCAGCTTGATTTACGGGAGGGCCGGGGAGACCCAGTACTTC. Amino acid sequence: CASSLIYGRAGETQYF.